This T cell receptor (beta chain) stems from a study of T cell changes during pregnancy in multiple sclerosis. This clone was seen once. There are 14 residues in the CDR3. Germline V CDR1 and CDR2: SGHRS, YFSETQ. V dropped 0 bases and J dropped 5 bases, with 9 bases sitting between them. Sequencing used immunoSEQ multiplex PCR; TCRdb keeps in-frame clones, though not all of them. The table records roughly 53,000 clones, around 91% of them present only once. Specimen: CD4+ T cells from peripheral blood mononuclear cells, collected in the second trimester of pregnancy. This clonotype was obtained from a female donor in good health, enrolled as a control in a pregnancy study. The V and J genes are TRBV5-1 and TRBJ1-5, with D possibly TRBD1 on 5 matching bases. The CDR3 is CASSLGVGDQPQHF. For the CDR3, the DNA is TGCGCCAGCAGCTTGGGCGTAGGGGATCAGCCCCAGCATTTT. The whole variable domain, filled in from reference TRBV5-1 and TRBJ1-5, reads KAGVTQTPRYLIKTRGQQVTLSCSPISGHRSVSWYQQTPGQGLQFLFEYFSETQRNKGNFPGRFSGRQFSNSRSEMNVSTLELGDSALYLCASSLGVGDQPQHFGDGTRLSIL.